Listed below are T cell receptor beta chains from one sample, sequenced in a study of early T cells in non-severe SARS-CoV-2 infection. TCRdb re-called the 5' RACE reads through MiXCR, storing one row per CDR3 protein. Seen here are 20,000 to 25,000 distinct CDR3 sequences, 4.8% observed once, and the top ten hold about 6.2%. Sequenced: whole blood. The receptors were sampled from an adult who was a healthcare worker with PCR-confirmed SARS-CoV-2 infection or an uninfected control (not recorded which). The CDR3 runs from the conserved cysteine through the conserved F or W. Fields, in order: D gene, clone size, CDR3 length, J gene, V gene, CDR3 DNA, CDR3 protein. A D gene is named only where the DNA matches it firmly. Size values are once, few and many counts, or a class for expanded clones, and some rows have none.

d_gene: NA
abundance: NA
len: 15
j_gene: TRBJ1-2
v_gene: TRBV5-1
CDR3nt: TGCGCCAGCAGTCCATTGCAGGGGTCGGGCTATGGCTACACCTTC
CDR3aa: CASSPLQGSGYGYTF

d_gene: TRBD1
abundance: NA
len: 14
j_gene: TRBJ1-2
v_gene: TRBV5-5
CDR3nt: TGTGCCAGCAGCACCGGGACAGGGGGCATTGGCTACACCTTC
CDR3aa: CASSTGTGGIGYTF

d_gene: TRBD2
abundance: few
len: 13
j_gene: TRBJ2-7
v_gene: TRBV7-3
CDR3nt: TGTGCCAGCAGCTTAAGGCGGGAGGACGAGCAGTACTTC
CDR3aa: CASSLRREDEQYF

d_gene: NA
abundance: many
len: 15
j_gene: TRBJ1-3
v_gene: TRBV7-2
CDR3nt: TGTGCCAGCAGCCCCCCCCCTATCTCTGGAAACACCATATATTTT
CDR3aa: CASSPPPISGNTIYF

d_gene: NA
abundance: many
len: 12
j_gene: TRBJ2-1
v_gene: TRBV7-2
CDR3nt: TGTGCCAGCAGCTTAAATATCCGTGAGCAGTTCTTC
CDR3aa: CASSLNIREQFF

d_gene: TRBD2
abundance: few
len: 17
j_gene: TRBJ2-3
v_gene: TRBV7-2
CDR3nt: TGTGCCAGCAGCTCCAACCATTTGCGGGGGGCGGGAGATACGCAGTATTTT
CDR3aa: CASSSNHLRGAGDTQYF

d_gene: NA
abundance: many
len: 15
j_gene: TRBJ1-1
v_gene: TRBV29-1
CDR3nt: TGCAGCGTTGATCTGGACACATATTTGAACACTGAAGCTTTCTTT
CDR3aa: CSVDLDTYLNTEAFF

d_gene: NA
abundance: NA
len: 14
j_gene: TRBJ1-4
v_gene: TRBV6-1
CDR3nt: TGTGCCAGCAGTGCGCGATCTTTTAATGAAAAACTGTTTTTT
CDR3aa: CASSARSFNEKLFF

d_gene: TRBD1
abundance: many
len: 14
j_gene: TRBJ2-7
v_gene: TRBV29-1
CDR3nt: TGCAGCGCCGACCCGGGGACAGGGACGAACGAGCAGTACTTC
CDR3aa: CSADPGTGTNEQYF

d_gene: TRBD2
abundance: many
len: 12
j_gene: TRBJ2-7
v_gene: TRBV28
CDR3nt: TGTGCCAGCAGTATAGCGGGAGCCGAGCAGTACTTC
CDR3aa: CASSIAGAEQYF

d_gene: NA
abundance: NA
len: 14
j_gene: TRBJ1-3
v_gene: TRBV30
CDR3nt: TGTGCCTGGAGTCTCGGAAGCTCTGAAAACACCATATATTTT
CDR3aa: CAWSLGSSENTIYF

d_gene: NA
abundance: few
len: 13
j_gene: TRBJ2-5
v_gene: TRBV12-3/TRBV12-4
CDR3nt: TGTGCCAGCAGCATAGGACAGCAAGAGACCCAGTACTTC
CDR3aa: CASSIGQQETQYF

d_gene: NA
abundance: many
len: 16
j_gene: TRBJ2-1
v_gene: TRBV7-2
CDR3nt: TGTGCCAGCAGCGGGCACCGGTCGGCCTCCTACAATGAGCAGTTCTTC
CDR3aa: CASSGHRSASYNEQFF

d_gene: NA
abundance: many
len: 14
j_gene: TRBJ1-5
v_gene: TRBV19
CDR3nt: TGTGCCAGTAGTACCGCAGGGGTAAATCAGCCCCAGCATTTT
CDR3aa: CASSTAGVNQPQHF

d_gene: TRBD1
abundance: many
len: 17
j_gene: TRBJ2-7
v_gene: TRBV6-1
CDR3nt: TGTGCCAGCAGTGAAGAGGTCGGGACAGGGCAGAACTACGAGCAGTACTTC
CDR3aa: CASSEEVGTGQNYEQYF

d_gene: NA
abundance: few
len: 15
j_gene: TRBJ1-1
v_gene: TRBV29-1
CDR3nt: TGCAGCGTTGGGGATTTTAGTCGACGGAACACTGAAGCTTTCTTT
CDR3aa: CSVGDFSRRNTEAFF

d_gene: NA
abundance: many
len: 15
j_gene: TRBJ1-2
v_gene: TRBV7-9
CDR3nt: TGTGCCAGCAGCTTCGAGATTGGCGCAGGCTATGGCTACACCTTC
CDR3aa: CASSFEIGAGYGYTF

d_gene: NA
abundance: many
len: 14
j_gene: TRBJ2-1
v_gene: TRBV6-5
CDR3nt: TGTGCCAGCAGTCCAGGTCCCTCTACCAATGAGCAGTTCTTC
CDR3aa: CASSPGPSTNEQFF

d_gene: TRBD2
abundance: few
len: 15
j_gene: TRBJ2-7
v_gene: TRBV9
CDR3nt: TGTGCCAGCAGCGTAGGGAGCGGGGGTTCCTACGAGCAGTACTTC
CDR3aa: CASSVGSGGSYEQYF

d_gene: NA
abundance: few
len: 16
j_gene: TRBJ2-1
v_gene: TRBV13
CDR3nt: TGTGCCAGCAGTACCGTGGGACACCAGCACCACAATGAGCAGTTCTTC
CDR3aa: CASSTVGHQHHNEQFF

d_gene: NA
abundance: many
len: 13
j_gene: TRBJ1-3
v_gene: TRBV20-1
CDR3nt: TGCAGTGCTAGAAAAGCCACTGGAAACACCATATATTTT
CDR3aa: CSARKATGNTIYF

d_gene: NA
abundance: few
len: 14
j_gene: TRBJ1-6
v_gene: TRBV27
CDR3nt: TGTGCCAGCAGCCCAGGGGCGGGGTTACGGCCCCTCCACTTT
CDR3aa: CASSPGAGLRPLHF

d_gene: NA
abundance: many
len: 15
j_gene: TRBJ2-5
v_gene: TRBV29-1
CDR3nt: TGCAGCGTCACCCGCAAGGGCAGGGTGGGGGAGACCCAGTACTTC
CDR3aa: CSVTRKGRVGETQYF

d_gene: NA
abundance: NA
len: 14
j_gene: TRBJ2-2
v_gene: TRBV27
CDR3nt: TGTGCCAGCAGTTTTGGGCTGCACACCGGGGAGCTGTTTTTT
CDR3aa: CASSFGLHTGELFF

d_gene: TRBD1
abundance: many
len: 16
j_gene: TRBJ1-4
v_gene: TRBV2
CDR3nt: TGTGCCAGCGGCCCTCCCGAAGGGGACAGGGGGCTTAAACTGTTTTTT
CDR3aa: CASGPPEGDRGLKLFF

d_gene: NA
abundance: many
len: 13
j_gene: TRBJ1-4
v_gene: TRBV6-1
CDR3nt: TGTGCCAGCGGGGGGACCCCCGGGAAAAAACTGTTTTTT
CDR3aa: CASGGTPGKKLFF

d_gene: TRBD1
abundance: few
len: 16
j_gene: TRBJ1-3
v_gene: TRBV3-1
CDR3nt: TGTGCCAGCAGCCGTTATCAGGGGGCGCCGGGGAACACCATATATTTT
CDR3aa: CASSRYQGAPGNTIYF

d_gene: NA
abundance: NA
len: 14
j_gene: TRBJ2-2
v_gene: TRBV9
CDR3nt: TGTGCCAGTAGGCGTGATATGAACACCGGGGAGCTGTTTTTT
CDR3aa: CASRRDMNTGELFF

d_gene: NA
abundance: many
len: 20
j_gene: TRBJ1-4
v_gene: TRBV14
CDR3nt: TGTGCCAGCAGCCAAGGGACCTATCACAGGACCCACGTAGGCGGTGAAAAACTGTTTTTT
CDR3aa: CASSQGTYHRTHVGGEKLFF

d_gene: NA
abundance: many
len: 15
j_gene: TRBJ2-5
v_gene: TRBV5-1
CDR3nt: TGCGCCAGCAGCTTGGAGCCCGGGGGCCAAGAGACCCAGTACTTC
CDR3aa: CASSLEPGGQETQYF

d_gene: NA
abundance: many
len: 15
j_gene: TRBJ2-2
v_gene: TRBV19
CDR3nt: TGTGCCACCGAAGGGTGGCCCCGCAGAACCGGGGAGCTGTTTTTT
CDR3aa: CATEGWPRRTGELFF

d_gene: TRBD2
abundance: many
len: 16
j_gene: TRBJ2-1
v_gene: TRBV9
CDR3nt: TGTGCCAGCAGCGTAGCGTCCAGCGGGGGGGCCAATGAGCAGTTCTTC
CDR3aa: CASSVASSGGANEQFF

d_gene: TRBD1
abundance: NA
len: 16
j_gene: TRBJ2-1
v_gene: TRBV28
CDR3nt: TGTGCCAGCAGTTTTCTGGCAGGGGGTAAATACAATGAGCAGTTCTTC
CDR3aa: CASSFLAGGKYNEQFF

d_gene: NA
abundance: NA
len: 15
j_gene: TRBJ2-7
v_gene: TRBV27
CDR3nt: TGTGCCAGCAGTTTAGATCGGCGATTCCTCGACGAGCAGTACTTC
CDR3aa: CASSLDRRFLDEQYF

d_gene: NA
abundance: many
len: 12
j_gene: TRBJ1-2
v_gene: TRBV5-1
CDR3nt: TGCGCCAGCAGCTTGACTAAAGATGGCTACACCTTC
CDR3aa: CASSLTKDGYTF

d_gene: NA
abundance: many
len: 13
j_gene: TRBJ2-1
v_gene: TRBV7-2
CDR3nt: TGTGCCAGCAGCCGGGACGGGAGAAATGAGCAGTTCTTC
CDR3aa: CASSRDGRNEQFF

d_gene: NA
abundance: many
len: 15
j_gene: TRBJ2-1
v_gene: TRBV7-3
CDR3nt: TGTGCCAGCAGCTCGAGTAATGGTGGTAACAATGAGCAGTTCTTC
CDR3aa: CASSSSNGGNNEQFF

d_gene: NA
abundance: many
len: 14
j_gene: TRBJ2-7
v_gene: TRBV5-1
CDR3nt: TGCGCCAGCAGCTGGTCGGGACTTACCTACGAGCAGTACTTC
CDR3aa: CASSWSGLTYEQYF

d_gene: NA
abundance: many
len: 15
j_gene: TRBJ1-5
v_gene: TRBV6-1
CDR3nt: TGTGCCAGCACCTCAGGGGTGGGGAGCAATCAGCCCCAGCATTTT
CDR3aa: CASTSGVGSNQPQHF

d_gene: NA
abundance: many
len: 16
j_gene: TRBJ1-1
v_gene: TRBV12-3/TRBV12-4
CDR3nt: TGTGCCAGCAGCTTTATTGCCACCGGGACCCCACACGAAGCTTTCTTT
CDR3aa: CASSFIATGTPHEAFF

d_gene: NA
abundance: many
len: 10
j_gene: TRBJ1-2
v_gene: TRBV20-1
CDR3nt: TGCAGTCCGCAGGGGATCGGCTACACCTTC
CDR3aa: CSPQGIGYTF